A single count supports the clone carrying this TCR beta chain. The antigen is not known. The data were taken from a study of lymphopenia after photon versus proton radiotherapy. Points from the study as a whole: Only patients who died were analyzed for survival; proton advantage is unproven.

Libraries were prepared by immunoSEQ multiplex PCR; TCRdb keeps only in-frame clonotypes and omits some of them. Found here are about 45,000 clones, over 75% of them singletons; the top ten hold approximately 2.1%. The germline gives CDR1 SGHNT, CDR2 YYREEE (reference sequence). This CDR3 has 13 amino acids. V shed 4 bases and J shed 2 bases, with 9 bases lying between them. Material: peripheral blood, obtained from a patient treated with photon-based radiotherapy. This sequence joins TRBV5-4 and TRBJ1-2, with D possibly TRBD1 on 6 matching bases. The TCR was taken from a man aged 35-49 years with gastric cancer. CDR3 sequence: CASSRTGNYGYTF. CDR3 nucleotides: TGTGCCAGCAGCCGAACAGGGAACTATGGCTACACCTTC.